This TCR beta chain is drawn from a study of shared clonotypes between healthy human individuals. Trimming took 2 bases from V and 3 from J, leaving 8 bases between them. Germline values: CDR1 SGHRS, CDR2 YFSETQ. CDR3 length equals 13 residues. Concerning this clone: This CDR3 is also generated by other DNA sequences in the sample.

Method: immunoSEQ multiplex PCR; TCRdb's copy keeps in-frame clones and lacks some. The sample yields millions of clones, about 95% seen once. Naive CD8 cells comprised CD45RO-negative, CCR7-positively selected cells, excluding terminally differentiated effector memory CD45RA+ cells. The receptor was derived from a man aged 18 to 29 in good health. Sequences were obtained from naive CD8+ T cells sorted from blood. The V gene is TRBV5-1, the J gene TRBJ1-1; D possibly corresponds to TRBD1 (5 bases). The CDR3 DNA sequence: TGCGCCAGCAGCTTTTGGGGGGACACTGAAGCTTTCTTT. As protein: CASSFWGDTEAFF.